The 2 T cell receptor beta chains below were found in one sample sequenced in a study of T cell repertoires in cytomegalovirus infection. TCRdb itself ran the reads through MiXCR, one entry per CDR3 protein. Among fewer than 200,000 distinct CDR3 sequences listed, approximately 20% were seen once. Sequences were obtained from PBMCs. These receptors all stem from a human donor in good health (CMV status not recorded). Some clones in this sample may be carry-over from other donors' samples.

The rearrangement links TRBV5-1 to TRBJ2-7, with 8 bases lining up with TRBD2. The CDR3 contains 15 residues. V shed 4 bases, J shed 5 bases, and the junction held 11 bases outside the gene matches. Germline CDR1 and CDR2: SGHRS and YFSETQ. The CDR3 region is CASSPAAVAGNEQYF. The DNA of the CDR3 is TGCGCCAGCAGCCCCGCGGCGGTAGCGGGGAACGAGCAGTACTTC.

This clonotype occurred many times. V usage is TRBV19 and J usage is TRBJ2-3; 7 bases are shared with TRBD1. V lost 2 bases and J lost 4; bases outside the gene matches: 3. The CDR3 extends over 14 amino acids. Germline assignment: CDR1 LNHDA and CDR2 SQIVND (reference sequence). The CDR3 nucleotides are TGTGCCAGTAGTATAAGACAGGGCTCAGATACGCAGTATTTT. Translation gives CASSIRQGSDTQYF.